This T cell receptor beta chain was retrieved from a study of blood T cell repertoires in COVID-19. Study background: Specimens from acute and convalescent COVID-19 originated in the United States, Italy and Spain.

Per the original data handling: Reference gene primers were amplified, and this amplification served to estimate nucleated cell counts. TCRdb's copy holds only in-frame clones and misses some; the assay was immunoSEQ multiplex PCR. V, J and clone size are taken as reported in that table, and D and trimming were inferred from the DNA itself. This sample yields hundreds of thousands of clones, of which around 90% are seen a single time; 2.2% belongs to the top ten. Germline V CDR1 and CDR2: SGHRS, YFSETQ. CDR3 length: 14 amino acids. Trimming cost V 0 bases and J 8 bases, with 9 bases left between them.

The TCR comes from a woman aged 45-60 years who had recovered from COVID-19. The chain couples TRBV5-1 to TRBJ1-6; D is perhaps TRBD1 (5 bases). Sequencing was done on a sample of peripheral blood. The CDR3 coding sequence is TGCGCCAGCAGCTTGGCTGGCAGGGATTCACCCCTCCACTTT. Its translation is CASSLAGRDSPLHF.